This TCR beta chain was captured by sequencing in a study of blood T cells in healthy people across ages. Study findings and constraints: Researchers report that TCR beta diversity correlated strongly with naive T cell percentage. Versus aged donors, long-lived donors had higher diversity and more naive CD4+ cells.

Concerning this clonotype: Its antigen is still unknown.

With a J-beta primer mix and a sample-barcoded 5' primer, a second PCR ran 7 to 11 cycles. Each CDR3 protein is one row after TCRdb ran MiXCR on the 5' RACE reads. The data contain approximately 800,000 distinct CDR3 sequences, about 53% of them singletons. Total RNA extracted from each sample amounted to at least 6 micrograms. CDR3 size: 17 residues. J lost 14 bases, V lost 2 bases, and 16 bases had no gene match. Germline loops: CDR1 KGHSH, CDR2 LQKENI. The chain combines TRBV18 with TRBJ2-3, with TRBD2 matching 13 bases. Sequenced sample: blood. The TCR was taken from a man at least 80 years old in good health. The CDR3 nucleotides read TGTGCCAGCTCACCAACGACTAGCGGGAGGTACAACAGATACGCGTATTTT. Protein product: CASSPTTSGRYNRYAYF. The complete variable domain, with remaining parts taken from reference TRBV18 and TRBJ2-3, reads NAGVMQNPRHLVRRRGQEARLRCSPMKGHSHVYWYRQLPEEGLKFMVYLQKENIIDESGMPKERFSAEFPKEGPSILRIQQVVRGDSAAYFCASSPTTSGRYNRYAYFGPGTRLTVL.